The 25 T cell receptor beta chains reported below all come from one sample, sequenced in a study of blood T cell repertoires in COVID-19. Sequenced by immunoSEQ multiplex PCR; TCRdb stores in-frame clones only, minus some. The repertoire holds approximately 200,000 clones, 81% seen once, with 12% in the top ten. Specimen: peripheral blood. The receptors shown here come from an elderly woman with COVID-19, enrolled during active disease.

The chain has TRBV2 and TRBJ1-1; the D is unclear. V was pared by 0 bases and J by 0 bases, with 11 bases between. The CDR3 is 16 amino acids. The germline CDR1 and CDR2 sequences are SNHLY and FYNNEI. The chain's CDR3 is CASSEALNGMNTEAFF. The DNA for the CDR3 is TGTGCCAGCAGTGAAGCGCTTAACGGTATGAACACTGAAGCTTTCTTT.

The genes are TRBV28 and TRBJ2-1; 9 positions agree with TRBD1. Germline V gene lookup returns CDR1 MDHEN and CDR2 SYDVKM. The CDR3 length is 14 residues. V trimming: 9 bases; J trimming: 5 bases; junction bases outside the gene matches: 8. The CDR3 sequence: CASRRDRVHNEQFF. The CDR3 bases are TGTGCCAGTCGACGGGACAGGGTACACAATGAGCAGTTCTTC. The full variable domain, with the rest looked up from reference TRBV28 and TRBJ2-1, is DVKVTQSSRYLVKRTGEKVFLECVQDMDHENMFWYRQDPGLGLRLIYFSYDVKMKEKGDIPEGYSVSREKKERFSLILESASTNQTSMYLCASRRDRVHNEQFFGPGTRLTVL.

The chain carries TRBV7-2 and TRBJ2-1; 8 bases match TRBD1. In germline, CDR1 is SGHTA, CDR2 FQGNSA. The J segment lost 3 bases and the V segment lost 2 bases, leaving 6 bases of the junction unmatched. The CDR3 spans 16 residues. The CDR3 DNA reads TGTGCCAGCAGCTTAAGGGGACAGGCCCTCTACAATGAGCAGTTCTTC. Translation gives CASSLRGQALYNEQFF. Filled out from reference TRBV7-2 and TRBJ2-1, the complete variable domain reads GAGVSQSPSNKVTEKGKDVELRCDPISGHTALYWYRQSLGQGLEFLIYFQGNSAPDKSGLPSDRFSAERTGGSVSTLTIQRTQQEDSAVYLCASSLRGQALYNEQFFGPGTRLTVL.

The chain links TRBV9 to TRBJ1-3; possibly TRBD1 for D (5 bases). In germline, CDR1 is SGDLS, CDR2 YYNGEE. V lost 3 bases and J lost 4, with 11 bases in between. The CDR3 is 14 residues long. DNA of the CDR3: TGTGCCAGCAGCGGACAGCTTTTCGGAAACACCATATATTTT. Its translation: CASSGQLFGNTIYF. Variable domain in full (rest from reference TRBV9 and TRBJ1-3): DSGVTQTPKHLITATGQRVTLRCSPRSGDLSVYWYQQSLDQGLQFLIQYYNGEERAKGNILERFSAQQFPDLHSELNLSSLELGDSALYFCASSGQLFGNTIYFGEGSWLTVV.

This sequence joins TRBV19 and TRBJ2-1; TRBD2 agrees at 14 bases. J was trimmed by 9 bases and V by 7 bases; bases with no gene match: 14. Per the germline V gene, CDR1 is LNHDA and CDR2 is SQIVND (reference sequence). The CDR3 length is 17 residues. This CDR3 reads CASTWATGLAGVGEQFF. CDR3 nucleotides: TGTGCCAGTACCTGGGCGACGGGACTAGCGGGAGTTGGTGAGCAGTTCTTC. The full variable domain, in which reference TRBV19 and TRBJ2-1 provide the parts outside the CDR3, is DGGITQSPKYLFRKEGQNVTLSCEQNLNHDAMYWYRQDPGQGLRLIYYSQIVNDFQKGDIAEGYSVSREKKESFPLTVTSAQKNPTAFYLCASTWATGLAGVGEQFFGPGTRLTVL.

This clone has only a few counts. V and J are TRBV3-1 (or the pseudogene TRBV3-2) and TRBJ1-4; the match to TRBD1 covers 7 bases. The germline V gene has CDR1 LGHDT and CDR2 YNNKEL (reference sequence). The CDR3 is 16 residues long. V was pared by 2 bases and J by 3 bases, with 6 bases of the junction left unmatched. CDR3 amino acids: CASSQFQGGSNEKLFF. The CDR3 bases are TGTGCCAGCAGCCAATTCCAGGGGGGTTCTAATGAAAAACTGTTTTTT.

The rearrangement joins TRBV5-4 to TRBJ2-6; tentative D call: TRBD1 (5 bases). V lost 3 bases, J lost 0 bases, and 13 bases lay in between. Germline CDR1 and CDR2: SGHNT and YYREEE (reference sequence). This CDR3 comprises 17 residues. The CDR3 reads CASSWTQISSGANVLTF. CDR3 in DNA: TGTGCCAGCAGCTGGACACAAATCAGCTCTGGGGCCAACGTCCTGACTTTC.

The chain couples TRBV18 to TRBJ2-5, with 13 bases aligning to TRBD2. V shed 3 bases, J shed 5 bases, and the junction held 9 bases outside the gene matches. There are 17 residues in the CDR3. Germline CDR1 KGHSH, CDR2 LQKENI. CDR3 DNA sequence: TGTGCCAGCTCACCGGGACTAGCGGGGTCGGGCGGTGAGACCCAGTACTTC. Translated: CASSPGLAGSGGETQYF.

CDR3 in DNA: TGCGCCAGCAGCCCCGGACAGGGGGGCAATGAGCAGTTCTTC. The encoded protein is CASSPGQGGNEQFF. This chain joins TRBV5-1 and TRBJ2-1; 10 nucleotides line up with TRBD1. The CDR3 is 14 residues long. Trimming at V came to 4 bases and at J to 6 bases, leaving 4 bases not matched to a gene. Germline V gene data show CDR1 as SGHRS and CDR2 as YFSETQ.

The J gene is TRBJ2-1, the V gene TRBV6-4, with 12 bases lining up with TRBD2. This CDR3 comprises 15 residues. Germline loops: CDR1 MRHNA, CDR2 SNTAGT. The J segment lost 9 bases and the V segment lost 4 bases, leaving 7 bases of the junction unmatched. The CDR3 bases are TGTGCCAGCAGTGTCCTAGCGGGAGGGCTGTTTGAGCAGTTCTTC. Amino acids: CASSVLAGGLFEQFF.

This clone was recorded at least ten times. Compared with germline, one end of the junction differs, possibly owing to a read error. The chain is built from TRBV6-6 and TRBJ1-5; 9 bases map to TRBD1. The CDR3 is 14 amino acids. Germline V gene sequence: CDR1 MNHNY, CDR2 SVGAGI (reference sequence). CDR3 region: CASIKGQGNQPQHF. The CDR3 nucleotides are TGTGCCAGCATCAAGGGACAGGGCAACCAGCCCCAGCATTTT.

The CDR3 loop reads CASSQQGRRETQYF. For the CDR3, the DNA is TGCGCCAGCAGCCAACAGGGGCGGAGAGAGACCCAGTACTTC. J is TRBJ2-5 and V is TRBV4-1; a possible D gene is TRBD1 (6 bases). Per germline, CDR1 MGHRA and CDR2 YSYEKL. There are 14 residues in the CDR3. Trimming stripped 2 bases from V and 4 bases from J, with 11 bases between.

The chain uses TRBV12-3 or TRBV12-4 and TRBJ1-4; D is unclear. The CDR3 extends over 11 amino acids. Trimming took 3 bases from V and 11 from J, leaving 7 bases between them. CDR3 DNA sequence: TGTGCCAGCAGTTTCAGCGGGAAACTGTTTTTT. Encoded protein: CASSFSGKLFF.

This clone ranks as medium-sized. The chain has TRBV27 and TRBJ2-7; D is unresolved. Germline CDR1 reads MNHEY; CDR2 reads SMNVEV (reference sequence). V lost 5 bases, J lost 3 bases, and 20 bases lay in between. This CDR3 region has 16 residues. The CDR3, as DNA: TGTGCCAGCAGTCCCTCCCCTGTTGGCAGGATCTACGAGCAGTACTTC. Protein sequence: CASSPSPVGRIYEQYF.

CDR3: CASSLNGGIGTGELFF. In DNA, the CDR3 is TGCGCCAGCAGCTTGAATGGCGGGATCGGCACCGGGGAGCTGTTTTTT. The chain links TRBV5-1 to TRBJ2-2, with D maybe TRBD2 (6 bases). Germline-derived CDR1 and CDR2 are SGHRS and YFSETQ. CDR3 length: 16 amino acids. The V end was cut by 1 base, the J end by 4 bases, with 14 bases between.

V usage is TRBV18 and J usage is TRBJ1-1; possible D gene TRBD1, 5 bases. Germline lookup yields CDR1 KGHSH and CDR2 LQKENI. With 6 bases removed from V and 5 bases from J, the gap between germline ends came to 10 bases. CDR3 length equals 12 residues. CDR3 loop: CASSPGPTEAFF. The CDR3 nucleotides read TGTGCCAGCTCCCCAGGGCCAACTGAAGCTTTCTTT.

This clone was detected ten times or more. The chain links TRBV5-1 to TRBJ2-1; TRBD1 is a possible D gene (6 bases). Trimming left V 0 bases short and J 6 bases short, with 7 bases between. The CDR3 runs 13 residues. Germline V gene data show CDR1 as SGHRS and CDR2 as YFSETQ. The CDR3 loop is CASSLDRVNEQFF. The CDR3 DNA follows: TGCGCCAGCAGCTTGGACAGGGTCAATGAGCAGTTCTTC.

This chain links TRBV6-5 with TRBJ2-2; 7 nucleotides align to TRBD2. This CDR3 region has 14 residues. CDR1 MNHEY and CDR2 SVGAGI come from the germline V gene. The V gene end was trimmed by 7 bases and the J gene end by 1 base; junction bases not matched to a gene: 3. The CDR3 bases are TGTGCCAGCAACGGGGAGGGGAACACCGGGGAGCTGTTTTTT. Amino acid sequence: CASNGEGNTGELFF.

The chain joins TRBV6-5 to TRBJ1-4, with D perhaps TRBD1 (6 bases). CDR1 is MNHEY and CDR2 is SVGAGI in the germline V gene. V was pared by 6 bases and J by 4 bases, with 15 bases between. The CDR3 runs to 15 residues. The CDR3 sequence is CASRGAGDNNEKLFF. CDR3 DNA: TGTGCCAGCAGGGGGGCAGGGGACAATAATGAAAAACTGTTTTTT.

The chain uses TRBV11-2 and TRBJ2-5; tentatively, D is TRBD2 (6 bases). This CDR3 comprises 15 residues. The V end lost 0 bases, the J end lost 2 bases, and 10 bases lay between the germline ends. CDR1 and CDR2 from the germline V gene are SGHAT and FQNNGV. Here the CDR3 DNA reads TGTGCCAGCAGCTTAGATCGCGGGGTTCAAGAGACCCAGTACTTC. It specifies CASSLDRGVQETQYF. Full variable domain (outside the CDR3, taken from reference TRBV11-2 and TRBJ2-5): EAGVAQSPRYKIIEKRQSVAFWCNPISGHATLYWYQQILGQGPKLLIQFQNNGVVDDSQLPKDRFSAERLKGVDSTLKIQPAKLEDSAVYLCASSLDRGVQETQYFGPGTRLLVL.

The rearrangement links TRBV29-1 to TRBJ2-5, with D hard to call. V was cut by 5 bases and J by 5 bases, with 12 bases left in between. The CDR3 is 12 amino acids. Germline loops: CDR1 SQVTM, CDR2 ANQGSEA. CDR3 sequence: CSVPWAGETQYF. CDR3 DNA sequence: TGCAGCGTTCCTTGGGCCGGCGAGACCCAGTACTTC.

The rearrangement uses TRBV7-9 and TRBJ1-3; D not certain. The CDR3 has 12 residues. CDR1 is SEHNR, CDR2 FQNEAQ, per germline (reference sequence). V shed 4 bases and J shed 6 bases, with 7 bases lying between them. The CDR3 region is CASSSILNTIYF. DNA for the CDR3: TGTGCCAGCAGCTCCATTTTAAACACCATATATTTT.

V and J are TRBV5-1 and TRBJ1-1; 8 bases align to TRBD1. The CDR3 totals 16 residues. Germline CDR1 is SGHRS and CDR2 is YFSETQ. V trimming: 4 bases; J trimming: 5 bases; junction bases outside the gene matches: 13. The CDR3, as DNA: TGCGCCAGCAGCCGTCGGACAGGGCAAAGAGGGACTGAAGCTTTCTTT. Amino acid sequence: CASSRRTGQRGTEAFF.

There are a few counts of this clone. The chain uses TRBV4-3 and TRBJ2-1; 7 bases agree with TRBD2. Germline V CDR1 and CDR2: LGHNA, YSLEER. There are 18 residues in the CDR3. Trimming at V came to 0 bases and at J to 3 bases, leaving 11 bases not matched to a gene. The CDR3 sequence is CASSQDLRGLDGYNEQFF. CDR3 nucleotide sequence: TGCGCCAGCAGCCAAGATCTCCGAGGACTAGACGGCTACAATGAGCAGTTCTTC.

This clone has only a few counts. The V and J genes are TRBV9 and TRBJ2-3; tentative D call: TRBD2 (6 bases). V lost 0 bases and J lost 3, with 11 bases in between. Germline V CDR1 and CDR2: SGDLS, YYNGEE. There are 15 residues in the CDR3. Here the CDR3 DNA reads TGTGCCAGCAGCGTAGGGACTATTCGTACAGATACGCAGTATTTT. Its protein is CASSVGTIRTDTQYF. Variable domain in full (rest from reference TRBV9 and TRBJ2-3): DSGVTQTPKHLITATGQRVTLRCSPRSGDLSVYWYQQSLDQGLQFLIQYYNGEERAKGNILERFSAQQFPDLHSELNLSSLELGDSALYFCASSVGTIRTDTQYFGPGTRLTVL.